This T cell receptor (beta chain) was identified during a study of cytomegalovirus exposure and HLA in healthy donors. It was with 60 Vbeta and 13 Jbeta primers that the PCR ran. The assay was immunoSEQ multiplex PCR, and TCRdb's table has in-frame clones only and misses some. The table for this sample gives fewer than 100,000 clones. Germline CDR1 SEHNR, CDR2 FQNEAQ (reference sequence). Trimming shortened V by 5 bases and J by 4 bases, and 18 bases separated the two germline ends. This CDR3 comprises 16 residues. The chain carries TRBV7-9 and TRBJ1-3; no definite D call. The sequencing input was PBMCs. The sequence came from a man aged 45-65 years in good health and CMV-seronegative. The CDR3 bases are TGTGCCAGCAGCCACGGGAAAAGGGTGTACGGAAACACCATATATTTT. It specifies CASSHGKRVYGNTIYF.